The entry that follows covers one TCR beta chain sequence. The data originate from a study of blood T cell repertoires in COVID-19. Study information: Samples came from the United States, Italy and Spain, spanning acute and convalescent COVID-19. The analysed material was cDNA or gDNA that came from T cells, B-cell-depleted T cells, or PBMCs.

Original processing methods: Researchers report that nucleated cell counts were estimated from reference gene primer amplification. TCRdb's copy holds only in-frame clones and misses some; the assay was immunoSEQ multiplex PCR. V and J calls and clone size follow that table, whereas D and trimming were derived from the DNA. This sample has approximately 65,000 clones, with 65% to 90% found just once. V was pared by 0 bases and J by 10 bases, with 13 bases between. This CDR3 has 15 residues. In germline, CDR1 is SGHDN, CDR2 FVKESK. This rearrangement joins TRBV14 to TRBJ1-6, with a weak D call TRBD1 (5 bases). The receptor was isolated from a man aged 40-49 years with acute or convalescent COVID-19. The sequenced sample consisted of peripheral blood. The CDR3 region has the DNA TGTGCCAGCAGCCAAGAGTGGGGGGTTAGCTCACCCCTCCACTTT. This gives the protein CASSQEWGVSSPLHF.